The 19 T cell receptor beta chains presented below share a single source sample, sequenced in a study of T cells in Graves' hyperthyroidism and ophthalmopathy. Using RNA transcripts as the source, TCR beta CDR3 regions were amplified. TCR CDR3 underwent first-round RT-PCR with the HTBI primer set. TCRdb independently ran MiXCR on the multiplex PCR reads; one entry per CDR3 protein. This table holds around 250,000 distinct CDR3 sequences, roughly a quarter found once. The source material was blood. The receptors come from a woman aged 40-49 years with Graves' ophthalmopathy.

This clonotype was detected ten times or more. The gene calls are TRBV5-6 and TRBJ1-5; no clear D. Per germline, CDR1 SGHDT and CDR2 YYEEEE. The CDR3 has 14 residues. The V and J ends lost 0 bases and 6 bases respectively, with 10 bases between them. DNA of the CDR3: TGTGCCAGCAGCTTGGCGGGCACGGCTCAGCCCCAGCATTTT. It translates to CASSLAGTAQPQHF. The variable domain in full, with the rest retrieved from reference TRBV5-6 and TRBJ1-5, is DAGVTQSPTHLIKTRGQQVTLRCSPKSGHDTVSWYQQALGQGPQFIFQYYEEEERQRGNFPDRFSGHQFPNYSSELNVNALLLGDSALYLCASSLAGTAQPQHFGDGTRLSIL.

This clonotype was observed many times. The rearrangement joins TRBV7-6 to TRBJ1-2; 7 bases fit TRBD1. The V and J ends lost 3 bases and 1 base, in that order; junction bases with no gene match: 8. The germline V gene encodes CDR1 SGHVS and CDR2 FNYEAQ. CDR3 length equals 16 residues. DNA of the CDR3: TGTGCCAGCAGCTTCAAGACAGGGAACATTAACTATGGCTACACCTTC. Translating it yields CASSFKTGNINYGYTF.

This clonotype was counted ten times or more. J is TRBJ1-2 and V is TRBV20-1; 8 bases are a match to TRBD1. The V gene's germline CDR1 is DFQATT and CDR2 SNEGSKA (reference sequence). CDR3 length equals 13 residues. After removal of 3 bases from V and 4 bases from J, the junction contained 4 bases not matched to a gene. Here the CDR3 reads CSASGDRGYGYTF. CDR3 coding DNA: TGCAGTGCTAGTGGTGACAGGGGCTATGGCTACACCTTC.

Many counts were recorded for this clonotype. This chain uses TRBV18 with TRBJ2-7; D perhaps matches TRBD2 (5 bases). Looked up from germline, CDR1 is KGHSH and CDR2 is LQKENI. The CDR3 sequence is 14 residues long. V lost 3 bases, J lost 1 base, and 10 bases lay in between. The CDR3 coding sequence is TGTGCCAGCTCACCCTTGGAGGTTTCCTACGAGCAGTACTTC. Its protein is CASSPLEVSYEQYF.

This clonotype was observed many times. The chain carries TRBV7-8 and TRBJ1-3, with 7 nucleotides matching TRBD1. The CDR3 runs to 16 residues. With V trimmed by 3 bases and J by 1 base, 6 bases remained unmatched. Germline CDR1 reads SGHVS; CDR2 reads FQNEAQ. CDR3 residues: CASSFGTGVSGNTIYF. DNA of the CDR3: TGTGCCAGCAGCTTTGGAACAGGGGTATCTGGAAACACCATATATTTT.

In this sample, this clonotype turned up many times. The chain joins TRBV4-1 to TRBJ1-1; 11 bases line up with TRBD1. CDR1 MGHRA and CDR2 YSYEKL come from the germline V gene. After removal of 3 bases from V and 7 bases from J, the junction contained 7 bases not matched to a gene. The CDR3 length is 15 residues. CDR3 sequence: CASSHIGTGGGEAFF. As DNA, the CDR3 is TGCGCCAGCAGCCACATCGGGACAGGGGGAGGTGAAGCTTTCTTT.

The sample holds many counts of this clonotype. The chain recombines TRBV20-1 with TRBJ2-2; TRBD2 is a possible D gene (6 bases). CDR1 and CDR2 (germline): DFQATT, SNEGSKA (reference sequence). The CDR3 extends over 15 amino acids. The ends were cut back, 6 bases at V and 5 bases at J, with 19 bases in the middle. CDR3 protein: CSADSGRMSTGELFF. Written as DNA, the CDR3 is TGCAGTGCGGACTCCGGGAGAATGAGTACCGGGGAGCTGTTTTTT.

This clonotype was detected only a few times. The chain couples TRBV12-3 or TRBV12-4 to TRBJ2-6; TRBD2 aligns across 9 bases. This CDR3 comprises 18 residues. Trimming removed 6 bases from V and 2 bases from J; junction bases left unmatched: 11. The CDR3 bases are TGTGCCAGCAGCCCCGTTAGCGGGGGTATTGCTGGGGCCAACGTCCTGACTTTC. Translating gives CASSPVSGGIAGANVLTF.

This rearrangement joins TRBV11-3 to TRBJ1-1; TRBD1 is a possible D gene (5 bases). The CDR3 sequence is 15 residues long. Deletions cut 1 base from V and 3 bases from J, with 12 bases between. The germline V gene encodes CDR1 SGHNT and CDR2 YENEEA. The CDR3 loop reads CASSLGGTGDTEAFF. The CDR3 nucleotides are TGTGCCAGCAGCTTAGGGGGGACCGGCGACACTGAAGCTTTCTTT.

In this sample, this clonotype turned up many times. V gene TRBV28 combines with J gene TRBJ2-7; D gene unclear. Germline V CDR1 and CDR2: MDHEN, SYDVKM. There are 14 residues in the CDR3. V was cut by 3 bases and J by 5 bases, with 14 bases left in between. In nucleotides, the CDR3 is TGTGCCAGCAGTTTGAGCGCGAGTCTTGACGAGCAGTACTTC. It translates to CASSLSASLDEQYF.

This clonotype showed up many times. J is TRBJ1-5 and V is TRBV28, with D possibly matching TRBD1 (6 bases). This CDR3 comprises 14 residues. Germline V gene data show CDR1 as MDHEN and CDR2 as SYDVKM. V was trimmed by 7 bases and J by 2 bases, leaving 12 bases between them. In DNA form, the CDR3 reads TGTGCCAGCATAACACAGGGAGGCAATCAGCCCCAGCATTTT. Its protein is CASITQGGNQPQHF.

This clonotype was detected many times. The J gene is TRBJ1-1, the V gene TRBV10-3; TRBD1 aligns across 8 bases. Germline assignment: CDR1 ENHRY and CDR2 SYGVKD. With V trimmed by 0 bases and J by 5 bases, 8 bases remained unmatched. This CDR3 has 16 residues. Here the CDR3 reads CAISESPQGGKTEAFF. For the CDR3, the DNA is TGTGCCATCAGTGAGTCCCCACAGGGGGGAAAAACTGAAGCTTTCTTT.

The chain links TRBV28 to TRBJ1-1; D is unclear. The CDR3 is 15 residues long. Germline V CDR1 and CDR2: MDHEN, SYDVKM. Trimming cost V 5 bases and J 1 base, with 14 bases left between them. CDR3 residues: CASSPISQGNTEAFF. For the CDR3, the DNA is TGTGCCAGCAGTCCAATATCCCAAGGGAACACTGAAGCTTTCTTT.

This clonotype appeared many times. The rearrangement links TRBV24-1 to TRBJ1-1; D not certain. The ends were cut back, 2 bases at V and 10 bases at J, with 16 bases in the middle. Germline CDR1 is KGHDR and CDR2 is SFDVKD. The CDR3 loop spans 14 amino acids. CDR3 amino acids: CATSDSNNLEGAFF. In DNA, the CDR3 is TGTGCCACCAGTGATTCAAATAACCTTGAAGGAGCTTTCTTT.

This clonotype was observed at least ten times. V gene TRBV7-2 combines with J gene TRBJ2-7, with a possible D match to TRBD2 (6 bases). The germline gives CDR1 SGHTA, CDR2 FQGNSA. This CDR3 contains 15 residues. V dropped 5 bases and J dropped 4 bases, with 18 bases sitting between them. In DNA, the CDR3 is TGTGCCAGCAGCCCTCGATCCGGGAGCGAATACGAGCAGTACTTC. This sequence encodes CASSPRSGSEYEQYF.

The rearrangement uses TRBV12-3 or TRBV12-4 and TRBJ2-7; D remains unclear. The CDR3 extends over 14 amino acids. Trimming took 6 bases from V and 3 from J, leaving 15 bases between them. The CDR3 spells CASSLTGEYYEQYF. Here the CDR3 DNA reads TGTGCCAGCAGCCTAACGGGCGAATACTACGAGCAGTACTTC.

This clonotype was seen at least ten times. The chain carries TRBV6-2 or TRBV6-3 and TRBJ1-1; D is perhaps TRBD1 (6 bases). V was cut by 5 bases and J by 5 bases, with 27 bases left in between. Per the germline V gene, CDR1 is MNHEY and CDR2 is SVGEGT. The CDR3 covers 18 residues. CDR3 in DNA: TGTGCCAGCAGTCTGACCCGCCCGGCGGGGGGCGCGAGGACTGAAGCTTTCTTT. This codes for CASSLTRPAGGARTEAFF.

This clonotype was seen at least ten times. The chain couples TRBV5-1 to TRBJ2-7; 8 bases match TRBD1. Trimming took 5 bases from V and 3 from J; bases not matched to a gene: 16. Germline values: CDR1 SGHRS, CDR2 YFSETQ. The length of the CDR3 is 17 residues. This CDR3 reads CASSWTPPGTGSYEQYF. In nucleotides, the CDR3 is TGCGCCAGCAGTTGGACCCCTCCCGGGACAGGAAGCTACGAGCAGTACTTC.

This clonotype was found many times. V is TRBV5-1 and J is TRBJ2-2; 12 bases are a match to TRBD2. CDR1 and CDR2 from the germline V gene are SGHRS and YFSETQ. The CDR3 spans 16 residues. V lost 2 bases, J lost 4 bases, and 3 bases stayed unmatched. The CDR3 here is CASSFWTSGTTGELFF. The DNA of the CDR3 is TGCGCCAGCAGCTTCTGGACTAGCGGGACCACCGGGGAGCTGTTTTTT.